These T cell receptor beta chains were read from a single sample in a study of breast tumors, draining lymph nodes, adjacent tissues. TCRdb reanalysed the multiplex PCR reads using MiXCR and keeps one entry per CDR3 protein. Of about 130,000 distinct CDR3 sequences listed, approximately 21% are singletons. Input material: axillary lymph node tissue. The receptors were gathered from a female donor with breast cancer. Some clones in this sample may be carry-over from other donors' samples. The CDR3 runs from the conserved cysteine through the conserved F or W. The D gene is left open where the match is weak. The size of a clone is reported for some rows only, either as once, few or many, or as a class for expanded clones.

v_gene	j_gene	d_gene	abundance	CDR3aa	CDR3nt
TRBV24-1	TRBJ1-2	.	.	CAPTDSYTF	TGTGCCCCGACCGATAGCTACACCTTC
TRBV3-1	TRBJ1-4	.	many	CASSQGGQGKLFF	TGTGCCAGCAGCCAAGGTGGCCAGGGTAAACTGTTTTTT
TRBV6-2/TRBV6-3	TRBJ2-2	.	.	CASSYWGNTGELFF	TGTGCCAGCAGTTACTGGGGAAACACCGGGGAGCTGTTTTTT
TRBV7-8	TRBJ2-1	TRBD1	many	CASSLGDSNNEQFF	TGTGCCAGCAGCTTAGGGGACAGTAACAATGAGCAGTTCTTC
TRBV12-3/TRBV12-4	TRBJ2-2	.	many	CASSEYRDYTGELFF	TGTGCCAGCAGCGAATACAGGGATTACACCGGGGAGCTGTTTTTT
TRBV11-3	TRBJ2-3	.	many	CASSLGYGTDTQYF	TGTGCCAGCAGCTTAGGGTATGGCACAGATACGCAGTATTTT
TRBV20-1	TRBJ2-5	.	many	CSARDLTRPETQYF	TGCAGTGCTAGAGATCTAACTAGACCTGAGACCCAGTACTTC
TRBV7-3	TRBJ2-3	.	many	CASSLKGERGTDTQYF	TGTGCCAGCAGCTTAAAAGGGGAGCGGGGCACAGATACGCAGTATTTT
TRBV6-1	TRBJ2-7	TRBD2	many	CASSLTSGSTYEQYF	TGTGCCAGCAGCCTAACTAGCGGGAGCACCTACGAGCAGTACTTC
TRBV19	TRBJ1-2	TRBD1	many	CASSTDRGHGYTF	TGTGCCAGTAGTACGGACAGGGGGCATGGCTACACCTTC
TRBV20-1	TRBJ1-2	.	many	CSARDLQGYGYTF	TGCAGTGCTAGAGATCTTCAGGGCTATGGCTACACCTTC
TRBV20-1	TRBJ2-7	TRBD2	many	CSAVGASGASFSYEQYF	TGCAGTGCTGTTGGGGCTAGCGGGGCCTCCTTTAGTTACGAGCAGTACTTC
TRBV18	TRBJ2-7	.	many	CASSPGVGETYEQYF	TGTGCCAGCTCACCAGGCGTAGGGGAGACCTACGAGCAGTACTTC
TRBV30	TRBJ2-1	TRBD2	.	CAWSLTSGRSSEQFF	TGTGCCTGGAGTTTAACTAGCGGGAGATCGAGTGAGCAGTTCTTC
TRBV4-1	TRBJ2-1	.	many	CASRRDNNEQFF	TGCGCCAGCCGGCGGGATAACAATGAGCAGTTCTTC
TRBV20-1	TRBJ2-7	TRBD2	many	CSARDFTGDAAGGAEQYF	TGCAGTGCTAGAGACTTTACGGGGGATGCAGCGGGAGGGGCCGAGCAGTACTTC
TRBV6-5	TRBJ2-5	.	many	CASSWTREHPETQYF	TGTGCCAGCAGTTGGACGCGGGAACATCCGGAGACCCAGTACTTC
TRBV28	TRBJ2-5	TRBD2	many	CASSLLKLAGETQYF	TGTGCCAGCAGTTTACTGAAACTAGCGGGAGAGACCCAGTACTTC
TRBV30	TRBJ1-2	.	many	CAWMGEGGYTF	TGTGCCTGGATGGGGGAGGGTGGCTACACCTTC
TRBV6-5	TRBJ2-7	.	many	CASRGAASYEQYF	TGTGCCAGCAGGGGGGCGGCGAGCTACGAGCAGTACTTC
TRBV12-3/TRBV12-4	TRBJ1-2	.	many	CASSFGERGYTF	TGTGCCAGCAGTTTCGGGGAGCGGGGCTACACCTTC
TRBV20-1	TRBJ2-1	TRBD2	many	CSAQRTSGASYNEQFF	TGCAGTGCTCAACGGACTAGCGGGGCCTCCTACAATGAGCAGTTCTTC
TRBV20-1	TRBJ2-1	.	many	CSAPPPGGEQFF	TGCAGTGCTCCTCCCCCCGGAGGTGAGCAGTTCTTC
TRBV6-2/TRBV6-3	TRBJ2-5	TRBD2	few	CASSYGSLAGGQETQYF	TGTGCCAGCAGCTATGGATCTCTAGCGGGAGGGCAAGAGACCCAGTACTTC
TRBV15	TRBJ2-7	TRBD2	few	CATSRARGSGRPSEQYF	TGTGCCACCAGCAGGGCCCGGGGGAGCGGGAGGCCCTCCGAGCAGTACTTC
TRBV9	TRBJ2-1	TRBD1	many	CASSVGPGTGYNEQFF	TGTGCCAGCAGCGTAGGCCCCGGGACAGGTTACAATGAGCAGTTCTTC
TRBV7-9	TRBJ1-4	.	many	CASSLARANEKLFF	TGTGCCAGCAGCTTAGCGCGGGCTAATGAAAAACTGTTTTTT
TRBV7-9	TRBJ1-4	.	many	CASSLGTQISTNEKLFF	TGTGCCAGCAGCTTGGGGACCCAAATATCAACTAATGAAAAACTGTTTTTT
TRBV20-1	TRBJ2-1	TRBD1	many	CSATLAGTGANEQFF	TGCAGTGCTACCTTAGCCGGGACAGGGGCGAATGAGCAGTTCTTC
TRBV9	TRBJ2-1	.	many	CASSVGQSSYNEQFF	TGTGCCAGCAGCGTAGGACAGAGCTCCTACAATGAGCAGTTCTTC
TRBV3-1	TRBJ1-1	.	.	CASSQDFGAEAFF	TGTGCCAGCAGCCAAGATTTTGGCGCTGAAGCTTTCTTT
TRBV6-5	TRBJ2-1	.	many	CASSLSGTRNEQFF	TGTGCCAGCAGCCTCTCCGGGACGCGGAATGAGCAGTTCTTC
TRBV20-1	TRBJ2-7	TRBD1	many	CSARDRDRVELYEQYF	TGCAGTGCTAGAGACCGTGACAGGGTGGAGCTCTACGAGCAGTACTTC
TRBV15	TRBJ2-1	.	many	CATSRLSGDFAEQFF	TGTGCCACCAGCAGGCTGTCCGGGGATTTCGCTGAGCAGTTCTTC
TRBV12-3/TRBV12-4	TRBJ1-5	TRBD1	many	CASSLTHSPGQGFFSNQPQHF	TGTGCCAGCAGTTTAACACACTCTCCGGGACAGGGCTTTTTTAGCAATCAGCCCCAGCATTTT
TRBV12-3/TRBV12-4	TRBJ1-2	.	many	CASSFLGGYTF	TGTGCCAGCAGTTTTCTTGGTGGCTACACCTTC
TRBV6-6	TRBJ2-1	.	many	CASSPDNEQFF	TGTGCCAGCAGTCCTGACAATGAGCAGTTCTTC
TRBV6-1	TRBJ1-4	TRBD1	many	CASRARGEDEKLFF	TGTGCCAGCAGAGCCAGGGGGGAAGATGAAAAACTGTTTTTT
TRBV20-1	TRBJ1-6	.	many	CSARDYNSFYNSPLHF	TGCAGTGCTAGAGATTATAACAGTTTCTATAATTCACCCCTCCACTTT
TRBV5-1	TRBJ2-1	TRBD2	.	CTSSLQGLAGGGEQFF	TGCACCAGCAGCCTGCAGGGACTAGCGGGGGGGGGTGAGCAGTTCTTC
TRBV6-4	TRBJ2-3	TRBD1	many	CGGFGTGKEGTDTQYF	TGTGGGGGCTTCGGGACAGGTAAAGAGGGCACAGATACGCAGTATTTT
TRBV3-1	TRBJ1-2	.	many	CASSPDITFYGYTF	TGTGCCAGCAGCCCGGACATTACTTTCTATGGCTACACCTTC
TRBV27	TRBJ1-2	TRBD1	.	CASSSPDRGYNGYTF	TGTGCCAGCAGTTCACCCGACAGGGGGTATAATGGCTACACCTTC
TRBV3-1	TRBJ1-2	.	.	CASSQDTNYGYTF	TGTGCCAGCAGCCAAGATACCAACTATGGCTACACCTTC
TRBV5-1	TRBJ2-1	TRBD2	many	CASSEPGLAVYNEQFF	TGCGCCAGCAGCGAGCCAGGACTAGCGGTCTACAATGAGCAGTTCTTC
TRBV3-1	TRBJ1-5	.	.	CASSPAASNQPQHF	TGTGCCAGCAGCCCAGCCGCCAGCAATCAGCCCCAGCATTTT
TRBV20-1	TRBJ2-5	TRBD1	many	CSARDRGTGVLRETQYF	TGCAGTGCTAGAGATCGCGGGACAGGGGTTCTGAGGGAGACCCAGTACTTC
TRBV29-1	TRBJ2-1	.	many	CSVRGWESSYNEQFF	TGCAGCGTGCGAGGTTGGGAGAGCTCCTACAATGAGCAGTTCTTC
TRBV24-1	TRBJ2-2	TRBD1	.	CATRTTGNTEELFF	TGTGCCACCAGGACGACAGGGAACACCGAGGAGCTGTTTTTT
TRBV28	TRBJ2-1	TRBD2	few	CASSLASSGAYYNEQFF	TGTGCCAGCAGTTTAGCGTCTAGCGGGGCCTATTACAATGAGCAGTTCTTC
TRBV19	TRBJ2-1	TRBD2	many	CASSGGTSTAYNEQFF	TGTGCCAGTAGTGGAGGGACTAGCACGGCCTACAATGAGCAGTTCTTC
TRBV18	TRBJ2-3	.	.	CASSPSTSTDTQCF	TGTGCCAGCTCACCTAGCACAAGCACAGATACGCAGTGTTTT